The 5 T cell receptor beta chains presented below share a single source sample, sequenced in a study of TIL therapy for anti-PD-1-resistant metastatic lung cancer. Time point reported: pre-treatment sample, taken before nivolumab and TIL therapy. The libraries were made with immunoSEQ v3. Sequencing used immunoSEQ multiplex PCR; TCRdb keeps in-frame clones, though not all of them. The data contain just under 60,000 clones, 69% of them singletons. The starting material was blood, obtained at baseline. These receptors came from a person aged 30 to 80 with non-small cell lung cancer.

This clone was detected a few times. The J gene is TRBJ1-6, the V gene TRBV7-9, with D unresolved. This CDR3 is 14 amino acids long. From germline, CDR1 is SEHNR and CDR2 FQNEAQ (reference sequence). V was trimmed by 1 base and J by 12 bases, leaving 13 bases between them. CDR3 region: CASSLDGGRGPLHF. Written as DNA, the CDR3 is TGTGCCAGCAGCTTAGACGGAGGCCGAGGACCCCTCCACTTT.

The rearrangement links TRBV5-1 to TRBJ2-7; possibly TRBD2 for D (5 bases). Trimming removed 8 bases at V and 7 bases at J, with 19 bases between. Germline values: CDR1 SGHRS, CDR2 YFSETQ. The CDR3 consists of 13 residues. CDR3: CARADSTSGEQYF. The CDR3 region has the DNA TGCGCCAGGGCGGACTCCACCTCTGGGGAGCAGTACTTC.

The rearrangement joins TRBV27 to TRBJ1-5; possibly TRBD1 for D (5 bases). Germline V gene data show CDR1 as MNHEY and CDR2 as SMNVEV (reference sequence). The CDR3 consists of 18 residues. The V gene lost 3 bases and the J gene lost 0 bases, with 18 bases spanning the gap. The CDR3 DNA sequence: TGTGCCAGCAGTTTCCTGGGGTCAGGGCTTAATAGCAATCAGCCCCAGCATTTT. Translating it yields CASSFLGSGLNSNQPQHF.

This clone was counted only a few times. The chain uses TRBV18 and TRBJ1-1; weak D call: TRBD1 (5 bases). The CDR3 extends over 15 amino acids. Per germline, CDR1 KGHSH and CDR2 LQKENI. Trimming took 4 bases from V and 8 from J, leaving 20 bases between them. Here the CDR3 DNA reads TGTGCCAGCTCACTTTTCGAGTCGGGGCCCGAGGAAGCTTTCTTT. Protein product: CASSLFESGPEEAFF.

This chain joins TRBV5-1 and TRBJ2-7, with D perhaps matching TRBD1 (5 bases). The CDR3 covers 14 residues. Trimming removed 1 base from V and 2 bases from J, with 10 bases in between. Germline CDR1 reads SGHRS; CDR2 reads YFSETQ. The DNA of the CDR3 is TGCGCCAGCAGCTTGATGGGGCGGCCCTACGAGCAGTACTTC. Translation gives CASSLMGRPYEQYF.